This TCR beta chain was found in a study of blood T cells in healthy people across ages. Next came a second PCR, run for roughly 6 to 11 cycles, which used a sample-barcoded 5' primer along with a J-beta primer mix. The template-switch adaptor was a 5' adaptor with 12 random nucleotides. It tagged each cDNA molecule. From the 5' RACE reads, TCRdb called clonotypes with MiXCR, one entry per CDR3 protein. The table shows approximately 360,000 distinct CDR3 sequences, with 45% to 65% occurring only once. Total RNA, at least 5 micrograms per sample, was extracted from PBMCs. Trimming took 3 bases from V and 2 from J, leaving 11 bases between them. This CDR3 has 15 amino acids.

The clonotype originates from a man in his 60s in good health. V usage is TRBV12-3 or TRBV12-4 and J usage is TRBJ2-1; D gene uncertain. Sequenced sample: blood. CDR3: CASSFGAQTYNEQFF. CDR3 coding DNA: TGTGCCAGCAGTTTTGGCGCACAGACCTACAATGAGCAGTTCTTC.